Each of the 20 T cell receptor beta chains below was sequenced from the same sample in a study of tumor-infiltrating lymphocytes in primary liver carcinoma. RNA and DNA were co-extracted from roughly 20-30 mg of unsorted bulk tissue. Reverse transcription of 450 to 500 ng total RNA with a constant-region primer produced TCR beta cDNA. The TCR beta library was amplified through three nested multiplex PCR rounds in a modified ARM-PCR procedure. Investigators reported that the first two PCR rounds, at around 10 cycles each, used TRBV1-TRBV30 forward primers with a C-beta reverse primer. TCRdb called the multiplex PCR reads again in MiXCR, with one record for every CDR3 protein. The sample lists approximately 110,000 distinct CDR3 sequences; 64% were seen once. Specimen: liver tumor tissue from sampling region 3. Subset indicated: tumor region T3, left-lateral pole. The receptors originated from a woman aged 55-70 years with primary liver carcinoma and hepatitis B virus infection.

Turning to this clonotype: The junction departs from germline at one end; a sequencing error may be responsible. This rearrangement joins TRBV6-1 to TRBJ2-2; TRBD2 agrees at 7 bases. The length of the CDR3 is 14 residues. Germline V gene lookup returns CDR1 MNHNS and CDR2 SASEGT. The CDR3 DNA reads TGTGCCGGCAGTACGGGGGGTAGCATCGGGGAGCTGTTTTTT. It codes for CAGSTGGSIGELFF.

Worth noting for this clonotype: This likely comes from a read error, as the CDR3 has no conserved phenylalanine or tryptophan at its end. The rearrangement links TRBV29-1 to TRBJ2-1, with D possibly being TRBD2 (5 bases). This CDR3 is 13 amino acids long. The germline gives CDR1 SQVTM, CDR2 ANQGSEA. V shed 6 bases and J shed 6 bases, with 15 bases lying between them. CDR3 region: CSVEAGRSNEQFL. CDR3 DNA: TGCAGCGTGGAGGCCGGACGCAGCAATGAGCAGTTCCTC.

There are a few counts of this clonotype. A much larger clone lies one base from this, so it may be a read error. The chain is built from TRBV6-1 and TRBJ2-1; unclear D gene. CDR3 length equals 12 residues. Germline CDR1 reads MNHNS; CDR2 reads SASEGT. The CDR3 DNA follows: TGTGTCAGCAGGAGACACCCGAATGAGCAGTTCTTC. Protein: CVSRRHPNEQFF.

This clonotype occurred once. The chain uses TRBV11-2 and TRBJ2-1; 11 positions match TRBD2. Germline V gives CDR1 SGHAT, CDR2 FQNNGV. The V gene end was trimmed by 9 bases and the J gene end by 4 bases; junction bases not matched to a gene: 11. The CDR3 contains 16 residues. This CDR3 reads CASYYGTSGGYNEQFF. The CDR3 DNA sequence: TGTGCCAGTTACTACGGAACTAGCGGGGGATACAATGAGCAGTTCTTC.

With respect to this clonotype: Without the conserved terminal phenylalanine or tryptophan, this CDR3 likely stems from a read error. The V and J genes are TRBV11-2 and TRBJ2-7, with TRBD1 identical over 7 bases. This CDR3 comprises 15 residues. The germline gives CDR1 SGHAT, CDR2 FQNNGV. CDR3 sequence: CASILVGQPSYEQYL. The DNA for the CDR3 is TGTGCCAGCATCTTAGTGGGACAGCCCTCCTACGAGCAGTACCTC.

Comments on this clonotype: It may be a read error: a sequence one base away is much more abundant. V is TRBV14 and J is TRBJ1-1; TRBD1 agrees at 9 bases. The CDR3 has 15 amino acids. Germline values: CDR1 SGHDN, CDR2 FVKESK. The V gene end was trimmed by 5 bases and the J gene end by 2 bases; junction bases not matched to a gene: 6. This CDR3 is CASSSTGQGNTEAFF. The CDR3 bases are TGTGCCAGCAGCAGCACGGGACAGGGTAACACTGAAGCTTTCTTT.

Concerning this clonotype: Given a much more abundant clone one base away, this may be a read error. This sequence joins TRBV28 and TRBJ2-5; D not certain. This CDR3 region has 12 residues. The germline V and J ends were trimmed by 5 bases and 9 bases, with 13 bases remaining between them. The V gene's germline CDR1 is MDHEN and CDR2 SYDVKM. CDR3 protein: CASSRRSMAQYF. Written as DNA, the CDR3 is TGTGCCAGCAGTCGCCGGAGTATGGCCCAGTACTTC.

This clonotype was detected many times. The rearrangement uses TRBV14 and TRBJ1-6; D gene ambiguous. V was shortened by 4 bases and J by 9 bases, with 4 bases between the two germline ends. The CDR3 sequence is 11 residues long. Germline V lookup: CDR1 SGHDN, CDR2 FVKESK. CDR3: CASSRPSPLHF. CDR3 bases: TGTGCCAGCAGCCGGCCTTCACCCCTCCACTTT.

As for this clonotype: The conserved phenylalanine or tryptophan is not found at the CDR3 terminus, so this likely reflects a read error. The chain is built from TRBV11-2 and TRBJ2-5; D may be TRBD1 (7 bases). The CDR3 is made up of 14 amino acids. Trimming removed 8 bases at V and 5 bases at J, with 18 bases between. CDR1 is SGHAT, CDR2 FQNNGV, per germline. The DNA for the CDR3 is TGTGCCAGCCAGAGGAGGGGGACAGCGGAGACCCAGTACCTC. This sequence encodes CASQRRGTAETQYL.

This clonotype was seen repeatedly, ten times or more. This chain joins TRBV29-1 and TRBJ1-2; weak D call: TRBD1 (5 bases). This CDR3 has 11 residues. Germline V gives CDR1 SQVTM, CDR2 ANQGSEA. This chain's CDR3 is CGTRVDYGYTF. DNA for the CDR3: TGCGGGACCAGGGTGGACTATGGCTACACCTTC.

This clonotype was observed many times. CDR3 in amino acids: CASSKGIRRNQPQHF. The CDR3 DNA sequence: TGTGCCAGCAGCAAAGGGATACGCCGCAATCAGCCCCAGCATTTT. V usage is TRBV21-1 and J usage is TRBJ1-5. TRBV21-1 is noted as a pseudogene. The CDR3 contains 15 residues.

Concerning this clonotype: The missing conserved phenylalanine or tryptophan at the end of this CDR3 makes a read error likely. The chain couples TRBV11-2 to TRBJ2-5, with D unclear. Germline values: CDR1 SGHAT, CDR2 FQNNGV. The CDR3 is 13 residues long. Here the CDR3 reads CTSSFGPQETQYL. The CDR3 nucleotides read TGTACCAGCAGCTTCGGACCGCAAGAGACCCAGTACTTA.

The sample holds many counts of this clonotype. The CDR3: CASSPSGAKNIQYF. The CDR3 coding sequence is TGTGCCAGCAGCCCATCGGGGGCCAAAAACATTCAGTACTTC. This chain connects TRBV14 to TRBJ2-4, with a tentative D call TRBD2 (5 bases). Germline values: CDR1 SGHDN, CDR2 FVKESK. Deletions cut 4 bases from V and 1 base from J, with 8 bases between. The CDR3 has 14 amino acids.

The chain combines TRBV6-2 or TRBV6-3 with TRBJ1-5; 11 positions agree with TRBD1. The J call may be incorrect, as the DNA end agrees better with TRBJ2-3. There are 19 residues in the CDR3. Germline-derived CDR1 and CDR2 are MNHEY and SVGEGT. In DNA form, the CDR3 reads TGTGCCAGCAGTTACCTACCCGGGACAGGGGGGATGGGTAATCAGCCCCAGTATTTT. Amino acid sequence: CASSYLPGTGGMGNQPQYF.

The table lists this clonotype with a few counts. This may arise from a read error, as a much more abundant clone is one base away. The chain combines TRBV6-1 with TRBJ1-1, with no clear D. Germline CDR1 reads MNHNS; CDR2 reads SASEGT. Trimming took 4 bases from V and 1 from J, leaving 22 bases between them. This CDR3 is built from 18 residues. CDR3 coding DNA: TGTGCCAGCAGTGGAGCTCCCCAATCGAAGGTCCGGAACACTGAAGCTTTCTTT. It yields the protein CASSGAPQSKVRNTEAFF.

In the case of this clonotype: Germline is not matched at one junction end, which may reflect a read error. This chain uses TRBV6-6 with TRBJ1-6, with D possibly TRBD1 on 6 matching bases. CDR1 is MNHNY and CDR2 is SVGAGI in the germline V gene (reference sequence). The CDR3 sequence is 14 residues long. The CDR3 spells CAGSTGQQESPLYF. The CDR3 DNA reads TGTGCCGGCAGTACAGGGCAACAGGAGTCACCCCTCTACTTT.

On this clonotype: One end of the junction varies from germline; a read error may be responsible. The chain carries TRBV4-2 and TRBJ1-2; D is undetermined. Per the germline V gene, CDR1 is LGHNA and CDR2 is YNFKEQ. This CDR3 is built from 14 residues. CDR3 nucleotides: TGTGCCAGCGGCCAGGATGAAGGATACTATGGCTACATCTTC. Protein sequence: CASGQDEGYYGYIF.

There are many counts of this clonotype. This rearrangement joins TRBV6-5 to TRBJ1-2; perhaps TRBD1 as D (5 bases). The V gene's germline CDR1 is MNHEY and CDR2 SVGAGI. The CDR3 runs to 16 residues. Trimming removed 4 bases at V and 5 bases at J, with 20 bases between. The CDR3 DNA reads TGTGCCAGCAGTTCCCATGGAAGAGGGACTTCTTATGGCTACACCTTC. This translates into CASSSHGRGTSYGYTF.

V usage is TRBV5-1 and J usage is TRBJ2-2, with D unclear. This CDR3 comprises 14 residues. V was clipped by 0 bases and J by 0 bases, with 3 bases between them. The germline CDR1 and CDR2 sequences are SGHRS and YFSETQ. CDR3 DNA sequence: TGCGCCAGCAGCTTGGCTCCGAACACCGGGGAGCTGTTTTTT. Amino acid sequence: CASSLAPNTGELFF.

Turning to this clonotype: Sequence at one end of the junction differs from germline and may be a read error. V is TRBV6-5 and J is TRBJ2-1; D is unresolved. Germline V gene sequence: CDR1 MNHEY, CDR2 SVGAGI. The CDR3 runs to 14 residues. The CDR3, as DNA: TGTGCCAGCAGACATCGGAGCTCCTACGATGAGCAGTTCTTT. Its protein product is CASRHRSSYDEQFF.